The rows below give T cell receptor beta chains drawn from one sample of a study of beta chain features in type 1 diabetes. The data were produced by immunoSEQ multiplex PCR, yet TCRdb's version contains in-frame clones alone and is incomplete. The table records roughly 290,000 clones, approximately 15% of them present only once. Input material: naive CD4+ T cells from blood. These TCRs come from a young man with type 1 diabetes. CDR3s include the opening cysteine and the closing phenylalanine or tryptophan. A D gene is named only where the DNA matches it firmly. The listing skips clone size in some rows; elsewhere it reads once, few, many or a size class.

>TRBV6-5|NA|NA|TRBJ1-5
CASSLPGWGQPQHF
TGTGCCAGCAGCCTCCCGGGCTGGGGCCAGCCCCAGCATTTT
>TRBV7-2|once|TRBD2|TRBJ2-1
CASSFSGGNNNEQFF
TGTGCCAGCAGCTTTAGCGGGGGGAACAACAATGAGCAGTTCTTC
>TRBV5-1|NA|NA|TRBJ2-1
CASSLETGINEQFF
TGCGCCAGCAGCTTGGAAACGGGGATCAATGAGCAGTTCTTC
>TRBV19|few|NA|TRBJ2-6
CASSIGLNSGANVLTF
TGTGCCAGTAGTATCGGACTGAACTCTGGGGCCAACGTCCTGACTTTC
>TRBV28|NA|NA|TRBJ2-1
CASSLTREQFF
TGTGCCAGCAGTTTGACCAGGGAGCAGTTCTTC
>TRBV5-6|few|NA|TRBJ2-3
CASTPHRGPTDTQYF
TGTGCCAGCACCCCCCATCGCGGTCCCACAGATACGCAGTATTTT
>TRBV6-5|NA|NA|TRBJ1-6
CASRAPNSPLHF
TGTGCCAGCAGAGCACCAAATTCACCCCTCCACTTT
>TRBV6-5|NA|NA|TRBJ2-3
CASTPPGASTDTQYF
TGTGCCAGCACCCCGCCTGGGGCTAGCACAGATACGCAGTATTTT
>TRBV29-1|few|NA|TRBJ1-3
CSAYAGTKGNTIYF
TGCAGCGCCTACGCCGGGACAAAAGGAAACACCATATATTTT
>TRBV5-4|NA|TRBD1|TRBJ2-7
CASSARTGLNEQYF
TGTGCCAGCAGCGCGAGGACAGGGTTGAACGAGCAGTACTTC
>TRBV19|NA|NA|TRBJ1-5
CASSQANQPQHF
TGTGCCAGTAGCCAGGCCAATCAGCCCCAGCATTTT
>TRBV5-6|NA|TRBD1|TRBJ1-2
CASTWDSRNYGYTF
TGTGCCAGCACCTGGGACAGCAGGAACTATGGCTACACCTTC
>TRBV4-1|NA|NA|TRBJ2-7
CASSQDRRGAEQYF
TGCGCCAGCAGCCAAGATCGTAGAGGAGCCGAGCAGTACTTC
>TRBV29-1|many|NA|TRBJ2-4
CSVGGNLAKNIQYF
TGCAGCGTTGGAGGCAACCTAGCCAAAAACATTCAGTACTTC
>TRBV6-1|few|NA|TRBJ2-7
CASSVDSYEQYF
TGTGCCAGCAGTGTGGACAGCTACGAGCAGTACTTC
>TRBV12-5|few|NA|TRBJ1-1
CASGSQGNTEAFF
TGTGCTAGTGGTTCCCAGGGTAACACTGAAGCTTTCTTT
>TRBV9|NA|NA|TRBJ2-2
CASSPKLTTNTGELFF
TGTGCCAGCAGCCCAAAGCTAACCACGAACACCGGGGAGCTGTTTTTT
>TRBV7-9|NA|NA|TRBJ2-3
CASSTVSGQFGDTQYF
TGTGCCAGCAGTACTGTTAGCGGACAATTTGGAGATACGCAGTATTTT
>TRBV9|NA|NA|TRBJ2-2
CASRPTGIRTGELFF
TGTGCCAGCAGACCAACGGGGATCCGGACCGGGGAGCTGTTTTTT
>TRBV19|NA|TRBD1|TRBJ2-7
CASSPSGTGNYEQYF
TGTGCCAGCTCCCCTTCCGGGACAGGGAACTACGAGCAGTACTTC
>TRBV5-4|few|NA|TRBJ1-6
CASSLIDRSGEPLHF
TGTGCCAGCAGCTTGATTGACAGGTCTGGAGAACCCCTCCACTTT
>TRBV6-5|NA|NA|TRBJ1-5
CASGLSRVNQPQHF
TGTGCCAGCGGACTATCCAGGGTCAATCAGCCCCAGCATTTT
>TRBV5-6|NA|TRBD2|TRBJ2-5
CASSFGGGETQYF
TGTGCCAGCAGCTTCGGGGGGGGAGAGACCCAGTACTTC
>TRBV9|few|TRBD1|TRBJ2-3
CASSVRGLGTDTQYF
TGTGCCAGCAGCGTAAGGGGGCTAGGCACAGATACGCAGTATTTT
>TRBV4-1|NA|NA|TRBJ2-5
CASSQDEVTSQYF
TGCGCCAGCAGCCAAGATGAGGTCACGTCCCAGTACTTC
>TRBV7-9|few|TRBD1|TRBJ1-2
CAGTRDRGAGGYTF
TGTGCCGGAACCCGGGACAGGGGCGCCGGTGGCTACACCTTC
>TRBV6-1|NA|TRBD1|TRBJ2-7
CASRLFRDRPYEQYF
TGTGCCAGCAGGCTATTCCGGGACAGACCCTACGAGCAGTACTTC
>TRBV5-1|NA|NA|TRBJ2-3
CASSLGGKGTDTQYF
TGCGCCAGCAGCTTGGGCGGGAAAGGGACAGATACGCAGTATTTT
>TRBV9|NA|TRBD1|TRBJ2-1
CASSADRGNYNEQFF
TGTGCCAGCAGCGCTGACAGGGGAAACTACAATGAGCAGTTCTTC
>TRBV11-2|NA|NA|TRBJ2-7
CASSFGSSDFSYEQYF
TGTGCCAGCAGCTTTGGGTCGAGTGACTTCTCCTACGAGCAGTACTTC
>TRBV14|NA|NA|TRBJ2-7
CASSQGGLQYF
TGTGCCAGCAGCCAAGGCGGACTTCAGTACTTC
>TRBV28|NA|TRBD1|TRBJ2-4
CANLSTTGAYRGENIQYF
TGTGCCAACCTTAGTACCACAGGGGCATATCGGGGTGAAAACATTCAGTACTTC
>TRBV13|NA|TRBD2|TRBJ2-1
CASSLESLLRESNEQFF
TGTGCCAGCAGCTTAGAGTCCCTCTTGCGGGAGTCAAATGAGCAGTTCTTC
>TRBV7-9|few|TRBD2|TRBJ2-7
CASSQGLTSYEQYF
TGTGCCAGCAGCCAGGGACTAACCTCCTACGAGCAGTACTTC
>TRBV28|few|NA|TRBJ2-2
CASSSNSMNTGELFF
TGTGCCAGCAGTTCGAACAGTATGAACACCGGGGAGCTGTTTTTT
>TRBV9|few|TRBD2|TRBJ2-7
CASSVAAGGPYEQYF
TGTGCCAGCAGCGTAGCAGCGGGAGGGCCCTACGAGCAGTACTTC
>TRBV25-1|few|NA|TRBJ1-5
CASSDTDQPQHF
TGTGCCAGCAGTGACACAGATCAGCCCCAGCATTTT
>TRBV21-1|NA|NA|TRBJ2-4
CASSKDLDRGSAKNIQYF
TGTGCCAGCAGCAAAGACTTGGACAGGGGATCCGCCAAAAACATTCAGTACTTC
>TRBV2|once|TRBD2|TRBJ2-2
CASSEVGRAGELFF
TGTGCCAGCAGTGAAGTGGGGAGGGCCGGGGAGCTGTTTTTT
>TRBV7-9|few|NA|TRBJ2-1
CASSLAGGYNEQFF
TGTGCCAGCAGCTTAGCGGGAGGTTATAATGAGCAGTTCTTC
>TRBV7-2|once|NA|TRBJ2-7
CASSFGPLRQGGMEQYF
TGTGCCAGCAGCTTCGGGCCCCTCAGACAGGGAGGTATGGAGCAGTACTTC
>TRBV10-3|NA|TRBD1|TRBJ2-5
CAISRGQGWETQYF
TGTGCCATCAGCCGGGGACAGGGATGGGAGACCCAGTACTTC
>TRBV6-5|NA|TRBD2|TRBJ2-3
CASSLIAGGTDTQYF
TGTGCCAGCAGTTTAATAGCGGGGGGTACAGATACGCAGTATTTT
>TRBV18|NA|TRBD2|TRBJ2-6
CASSPRAGVSGANVLTF
TGTGCCAGCTCACCTCGGGCGGGGGTCTCTGGGGCCAACGTCCTGACTTTC
>TRBV7-2|NA|TRBD2|TRBJ2-1
CASLLGLAGNEQFF
TGTGCCAGCCTACTGGGACTAGCGGGGAATGAGCAGTTCTTC
>TRBV4-2|few|TRBD2|TRBJ2-1
CASSQVTMTSGSTRRNEQFF
TGTGCCAGCAGCCAAGTAACTATGACTAGCGGGAGCACCCGCCGGAATGAGCAGTTCTTC
>TRBV30|NA|NA|TRBJ1-5
CAWNRGGNQPQHF
TGTGCCTGGAATAGAGGAGGCAATCAGCCCCAGCATTTT
>TRBV6-5|NA|NA|TRBJ2-7
CASSGPGGRAYEQYF
TGTGCCAGCAGTGGCCCCGGGGGGCGGGCTTACGAGCAGTACTTC
>TRBV25-1|few|TRBD2|TRBJ2-3
CASSLTSTSGGTDTQYF
TGTGCCAGCAGCTTGACCTCGACTAGCGGGGGGACGGATACGCAGTATTTT
>TRBV4-2|NA|TRBD2|TRBJ2-7
CASSRSGVRGGNEQYF
TGTGCCAGCAGCCGGAGTGGGGTGCGGGGGGGCAACGAGCAGTACTTC
>TRBV7-9|few|TRBD1|TRBJ2-5
CASSSGTAQETQYF
TGTGCCAGCAGCTCCGGGACAGCCCAAGAGACCCAGTACTTC
>TRBV10-3|few|NA|TRBJ2-7
CAISDFGGNPPEQYF
TGTGCCATCAGTGATTTTGGCGGGAACCCTCCCGAGCAGTACTTC
>TRBV18|NA|NA|TRBJ2-3
CASSPIQTDTQYF
TGTGCCAGCTCACCAATTCAAACAGATACGCAGTATTTT
>TRBV5-1|NA|TRBD2|TRBJ2-5
CASSSSSGSGTQYF
TGCGCCAGCAGCTCGTCTAGCGGGAGTGGGACCCAGTACTTC
>TRBV9|few|TRBD2|TRBJ2-3
CASSAIAGYTQYF
TGTGCCAGCAGCGCAATAGCGGGCTATACGCAGTATTTT